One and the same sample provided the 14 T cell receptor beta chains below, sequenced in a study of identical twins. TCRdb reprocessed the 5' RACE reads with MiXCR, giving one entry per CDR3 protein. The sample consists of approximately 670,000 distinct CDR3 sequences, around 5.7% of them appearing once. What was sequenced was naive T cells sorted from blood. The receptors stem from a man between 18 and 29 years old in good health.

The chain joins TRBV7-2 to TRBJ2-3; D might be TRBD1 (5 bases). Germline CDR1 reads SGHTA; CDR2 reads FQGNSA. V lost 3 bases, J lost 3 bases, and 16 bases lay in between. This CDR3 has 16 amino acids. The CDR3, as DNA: TGTGCCAGCAGCTTCTTATGGGGCGTACGGACAGATACGCAGTATTTT. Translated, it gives CASSFLWGVRTDTQYF.

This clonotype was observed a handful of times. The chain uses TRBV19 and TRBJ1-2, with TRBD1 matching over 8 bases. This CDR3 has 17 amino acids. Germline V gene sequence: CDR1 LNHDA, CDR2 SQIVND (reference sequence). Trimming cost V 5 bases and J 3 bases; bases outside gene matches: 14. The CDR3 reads CASSLRDRPILYYGYTF. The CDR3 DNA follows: TGTGCCAGTAGTCTCCGGGACAGGCCGATTCTTTACTATGGCTACACCTTC.

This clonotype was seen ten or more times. The CDR3 is CSAQGQTNTGELFF. DNA for the CDR3: TGCAGCGCACAGGGACAGACGAACACCGGGGAGCTGTTTTTT. The chain has TRBV29-1 and TRBJ2-2; 7 bases are a match to TRBD1. The CDR3 extends over 14 amino acids. The V and J ends lost 7 bases and 0 bases, in that order; junction bases with no gene match: 5. Per the germline V gene, CDR1 is SQVTM and CDR2 is ANQGSEA.

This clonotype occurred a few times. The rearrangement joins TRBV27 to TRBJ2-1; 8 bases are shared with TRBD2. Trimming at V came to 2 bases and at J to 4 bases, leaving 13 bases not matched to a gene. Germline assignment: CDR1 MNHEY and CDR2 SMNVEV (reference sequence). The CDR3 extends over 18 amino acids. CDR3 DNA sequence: TGTGCCAGCAGTTTAGGAAGGGCTAGCGGGTCCCGTTACAATGAGCAGTTCTTC. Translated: CASSLGRASGSRYNEQFF.

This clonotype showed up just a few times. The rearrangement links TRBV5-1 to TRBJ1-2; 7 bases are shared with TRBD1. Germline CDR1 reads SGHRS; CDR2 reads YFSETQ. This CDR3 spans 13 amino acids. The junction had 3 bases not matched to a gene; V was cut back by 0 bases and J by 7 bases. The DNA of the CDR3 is TGCGCCAGCAGCTTGGAGGGACAGCTTGGCTACACCTTC. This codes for CASSLEGQLGYTF. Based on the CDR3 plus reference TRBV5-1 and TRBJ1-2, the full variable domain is KAGVTQTPRYLIKTRGQQVTLSCSPISGHRSVSWYQQTPGQGLQFLFEYFSETQRNKGNFPGRFSGRQFSNSRSEMNVSTLELGDSALYLCASSLEGQLGYTFGSGTRLTVV.

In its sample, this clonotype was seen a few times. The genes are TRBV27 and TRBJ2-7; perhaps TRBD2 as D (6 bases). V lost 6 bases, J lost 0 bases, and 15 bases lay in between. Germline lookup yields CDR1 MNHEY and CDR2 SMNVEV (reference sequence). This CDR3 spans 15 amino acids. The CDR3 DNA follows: TGTGCCAGCAGGTCCCCCTCTAGCGACTCCTACGAGCAGTACTTC. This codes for CASRSPSSDSYEQYF.

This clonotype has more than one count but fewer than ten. The DNA of the CDR3 is TGCAGTGCTAGAGGTCCCCGGGACAGGGGCACCCCTTCCTACAATGAGCAGTTCTTC. As protein: CSARGPRDRGTPSYNEQFF. The chain carries TRBV20-1 and TRBJ2-1; the match to TRBD1 covers 10 bases. With V trimmed by 1 base and J by 1 base, 13 bases remained unmatched. This CDR3 has 19 amino acids. Germline V gene data show CDR1 as DFQATT and CDR2 as SNEGSKA (reference sequence).

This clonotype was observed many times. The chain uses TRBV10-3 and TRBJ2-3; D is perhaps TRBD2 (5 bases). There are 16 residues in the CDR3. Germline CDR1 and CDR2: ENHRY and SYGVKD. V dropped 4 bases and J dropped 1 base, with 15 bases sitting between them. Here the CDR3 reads CAISGDEKGGTDTQYF. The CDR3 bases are TGTGCCATCAGTGGCGATGAAAAGGGAGGCACAGATACGCAGTATTTT.

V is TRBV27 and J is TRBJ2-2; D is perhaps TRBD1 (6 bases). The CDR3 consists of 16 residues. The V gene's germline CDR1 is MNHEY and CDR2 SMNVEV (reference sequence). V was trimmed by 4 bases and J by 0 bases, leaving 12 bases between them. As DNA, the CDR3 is TGTGCCAGCAGTTCGACAGGCCCCGCGAACACCGGGGAGCTGTTTTTT. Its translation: CASSSTGPANTGELFF.

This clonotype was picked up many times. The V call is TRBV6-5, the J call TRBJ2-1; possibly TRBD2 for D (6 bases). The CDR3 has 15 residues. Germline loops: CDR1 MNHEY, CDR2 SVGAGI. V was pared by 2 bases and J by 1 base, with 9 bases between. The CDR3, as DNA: TGTGCCAGCAGTTACCTAGCGACTTCCTACAATGAGCAGTTCTTC. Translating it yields CASSYLATSYNEQFF.

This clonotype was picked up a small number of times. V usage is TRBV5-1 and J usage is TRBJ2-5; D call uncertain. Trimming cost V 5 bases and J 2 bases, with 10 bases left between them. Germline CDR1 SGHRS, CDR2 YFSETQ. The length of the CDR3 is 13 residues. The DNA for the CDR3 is TGCGCCAGCAGAGAAGCAGCACAAGAGACCCAGTACTTC. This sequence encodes CASREAAQETQYF.

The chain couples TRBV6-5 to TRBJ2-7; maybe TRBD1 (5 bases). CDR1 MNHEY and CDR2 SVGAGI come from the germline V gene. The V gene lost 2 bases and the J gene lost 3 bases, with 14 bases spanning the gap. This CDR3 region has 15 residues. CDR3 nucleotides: TGTGCCAGCAGTTACGGGTTCGGACACTTCTACGAGCAGTACTTC. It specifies CASSYGFGHFYEQYF.

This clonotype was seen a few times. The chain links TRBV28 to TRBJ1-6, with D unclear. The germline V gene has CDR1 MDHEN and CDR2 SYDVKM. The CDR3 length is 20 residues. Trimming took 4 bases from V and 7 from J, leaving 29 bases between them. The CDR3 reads CASSSYGGPWRSIGNSPLHF. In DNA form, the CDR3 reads TGTGCCAGCAGTTCCTACGGAGGGCCCTGGCGGTCCATCGGCAATTCACCCCTCCACTTT.

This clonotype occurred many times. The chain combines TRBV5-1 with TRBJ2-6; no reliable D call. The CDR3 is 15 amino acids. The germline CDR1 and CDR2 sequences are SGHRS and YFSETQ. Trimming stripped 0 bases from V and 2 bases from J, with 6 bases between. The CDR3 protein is CASSLGSPGANVLTF. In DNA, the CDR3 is TGCGCCAGCAGCTTGGGGAGCCCTGGGGCCAACGTCCTGACTTTC.